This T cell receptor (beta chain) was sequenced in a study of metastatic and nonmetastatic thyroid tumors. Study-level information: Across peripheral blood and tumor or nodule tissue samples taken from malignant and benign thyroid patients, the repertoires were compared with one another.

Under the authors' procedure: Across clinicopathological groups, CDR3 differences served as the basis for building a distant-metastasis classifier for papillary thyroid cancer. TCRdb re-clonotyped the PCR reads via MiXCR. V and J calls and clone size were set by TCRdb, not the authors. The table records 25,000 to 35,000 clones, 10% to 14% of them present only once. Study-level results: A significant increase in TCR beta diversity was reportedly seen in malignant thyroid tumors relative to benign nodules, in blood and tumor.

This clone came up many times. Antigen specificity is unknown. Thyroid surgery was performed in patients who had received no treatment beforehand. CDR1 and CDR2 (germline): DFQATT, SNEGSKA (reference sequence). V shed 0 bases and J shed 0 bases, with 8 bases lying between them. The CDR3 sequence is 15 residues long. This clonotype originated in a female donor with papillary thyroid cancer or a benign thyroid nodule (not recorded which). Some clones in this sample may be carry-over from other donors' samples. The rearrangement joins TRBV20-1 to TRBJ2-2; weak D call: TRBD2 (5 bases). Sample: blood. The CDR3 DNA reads TGCAGTGCTAGAGAAGCACTAGCGAACACCGGGGAGCTGTTTTTT. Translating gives CSAREALANTGELFF.